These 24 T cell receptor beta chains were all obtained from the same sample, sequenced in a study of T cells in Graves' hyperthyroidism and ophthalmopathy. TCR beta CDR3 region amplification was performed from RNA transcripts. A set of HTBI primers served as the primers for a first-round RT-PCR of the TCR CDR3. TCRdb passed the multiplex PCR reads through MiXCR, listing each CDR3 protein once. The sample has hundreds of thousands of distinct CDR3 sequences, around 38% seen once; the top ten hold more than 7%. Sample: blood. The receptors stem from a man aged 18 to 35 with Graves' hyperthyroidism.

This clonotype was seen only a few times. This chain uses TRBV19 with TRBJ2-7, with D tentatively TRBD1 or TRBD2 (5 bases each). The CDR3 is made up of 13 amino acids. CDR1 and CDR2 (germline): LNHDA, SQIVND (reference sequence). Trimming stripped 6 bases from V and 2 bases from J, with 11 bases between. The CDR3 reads CASRGDPAYEQYF. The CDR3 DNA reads TGTGCCAGTAGGGGGGACCCCGCCTACGAGCAGTACTTC.

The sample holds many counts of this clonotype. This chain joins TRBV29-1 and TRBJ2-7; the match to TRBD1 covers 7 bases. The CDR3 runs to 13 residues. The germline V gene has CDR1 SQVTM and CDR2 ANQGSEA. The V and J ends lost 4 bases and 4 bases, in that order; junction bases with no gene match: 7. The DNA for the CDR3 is TGCAGCGTTGGACAGGGCCCTTTTTACGAGCAGTACTTC. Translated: CSVGQGPFYEQYF.

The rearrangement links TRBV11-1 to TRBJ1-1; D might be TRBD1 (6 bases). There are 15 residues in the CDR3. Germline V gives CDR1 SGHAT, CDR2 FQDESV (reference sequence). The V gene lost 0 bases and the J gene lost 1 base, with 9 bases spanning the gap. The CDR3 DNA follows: TGTGCCAGCAGCTTAGCTGGACAGTGGAACACTGAAGCTTTCTTT. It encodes CASSLAGQWNTEAFF. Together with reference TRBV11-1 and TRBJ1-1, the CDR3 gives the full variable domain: EAEVAQSPRYKITEKSQAVAFWCDPISGHATLYWYRQILGQGPELLVQFQDESVVDDSQLPKDRFSAERLKGVDSTLKIQPAELGDSAMYLCASSLAGQWNTEAFFGQGTRLTVV.

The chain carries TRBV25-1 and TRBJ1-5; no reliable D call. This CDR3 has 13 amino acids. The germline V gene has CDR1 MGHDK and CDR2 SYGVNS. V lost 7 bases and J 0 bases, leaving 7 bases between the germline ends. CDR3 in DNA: TGTGCCAGCACATCATATAGCAATCAGCCCCAGCATTTT. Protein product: CASTSYSNQPQHF.

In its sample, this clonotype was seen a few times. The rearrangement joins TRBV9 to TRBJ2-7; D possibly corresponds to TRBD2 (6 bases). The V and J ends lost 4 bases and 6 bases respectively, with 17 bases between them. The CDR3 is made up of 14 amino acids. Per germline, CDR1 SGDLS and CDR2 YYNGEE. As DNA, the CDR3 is TGTGCCAGCAGCCAGGCCGGGAGAGGAGGCGAGCAGTACTTC. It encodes CASSQAGRGGEQYF.

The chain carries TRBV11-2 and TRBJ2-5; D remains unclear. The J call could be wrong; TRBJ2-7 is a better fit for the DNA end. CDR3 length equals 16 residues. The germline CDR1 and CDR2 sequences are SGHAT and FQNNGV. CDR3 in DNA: TGTGCCAGCAGCTTAGATTTCGTACTGAACCCCTACGAGCAGTACTTC. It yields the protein CASSLDFVLNPYEQYF.

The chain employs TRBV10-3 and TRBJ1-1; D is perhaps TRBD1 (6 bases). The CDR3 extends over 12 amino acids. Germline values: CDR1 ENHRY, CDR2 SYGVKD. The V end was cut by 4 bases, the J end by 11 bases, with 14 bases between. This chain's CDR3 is CAISGDRPRAFF. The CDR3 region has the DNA TGTGCCATCAGTGGCGACAGGCCTAGGGCTTTCTTT.

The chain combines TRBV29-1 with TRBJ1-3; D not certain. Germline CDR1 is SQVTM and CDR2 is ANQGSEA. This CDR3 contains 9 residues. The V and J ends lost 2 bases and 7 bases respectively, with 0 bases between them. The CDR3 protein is CSVENTIYF. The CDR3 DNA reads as TGCAGCGTTGAAAACACCATATATTTT.

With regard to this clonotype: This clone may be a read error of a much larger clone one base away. The CDR3 sequence is CASSLAGGRHEKLFF. The CDR3 DNA sequence: TGCGCCAGCAGCTTGGCGGGCGGACGCCATGAAAAACTGTTTTTT. The V call is TRBV5-1, the J call TRBJ1-4, with D unclear. V dropped 0 bases and J dropped 6 bases, with 12 bases sitting between them. The CDR3 has 15 amino acids. The germline V gene has CDR1 SGHRS and CDR2 YFSETQ.

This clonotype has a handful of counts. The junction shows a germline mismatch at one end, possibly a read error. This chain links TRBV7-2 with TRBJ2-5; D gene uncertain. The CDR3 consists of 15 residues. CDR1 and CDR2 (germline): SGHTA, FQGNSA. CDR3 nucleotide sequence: TGCGCCAGCAGCTATACAGAGAACCACCAAGAGACCCAGTACTTC. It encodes CASSYTENHQETQYF.

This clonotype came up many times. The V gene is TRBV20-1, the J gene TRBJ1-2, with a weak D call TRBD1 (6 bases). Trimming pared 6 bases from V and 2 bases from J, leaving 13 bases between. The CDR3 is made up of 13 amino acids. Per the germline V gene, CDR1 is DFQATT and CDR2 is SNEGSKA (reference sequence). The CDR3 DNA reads TGCAGTGCAAAGGGGGGGGACAACTATGGCTACACCTTC. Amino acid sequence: CSAKGGDNYGYTF.

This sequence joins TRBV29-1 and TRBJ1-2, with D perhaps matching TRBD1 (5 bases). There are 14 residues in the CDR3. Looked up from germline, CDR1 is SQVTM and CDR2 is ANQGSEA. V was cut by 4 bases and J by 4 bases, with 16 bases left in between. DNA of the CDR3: TGCAGCGTTGGAGGAGGGGCAGGGTTCTATGGCTACACCTTC. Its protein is CSVGGGAGFYGYTF.

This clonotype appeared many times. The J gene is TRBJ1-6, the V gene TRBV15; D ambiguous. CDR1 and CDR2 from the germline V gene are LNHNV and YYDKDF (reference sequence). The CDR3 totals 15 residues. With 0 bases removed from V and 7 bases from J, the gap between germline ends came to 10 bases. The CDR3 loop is CATSREAGRNSPLHF. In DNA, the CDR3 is TGTGCCACCAGCAGAGAAGCGGGCAGGAATTCACCCCTCCACTTT.

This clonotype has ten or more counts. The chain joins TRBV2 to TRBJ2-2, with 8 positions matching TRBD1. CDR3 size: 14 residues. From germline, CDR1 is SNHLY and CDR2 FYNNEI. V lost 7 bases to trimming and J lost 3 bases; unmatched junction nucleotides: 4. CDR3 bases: TGTGCCAGCAAGGGACAGGCTCACACCGGGGAGCTGTTTTTT. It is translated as CASKGQAHTGELFF.

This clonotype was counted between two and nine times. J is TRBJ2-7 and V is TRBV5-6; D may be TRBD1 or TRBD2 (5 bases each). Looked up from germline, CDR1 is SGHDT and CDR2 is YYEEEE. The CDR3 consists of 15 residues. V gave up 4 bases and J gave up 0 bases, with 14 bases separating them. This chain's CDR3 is CASSPGRADSYEQYF. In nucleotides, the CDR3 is TGTGCCAGCAGCCCGGGGCGGGCCGACTCCTACGAGCAGTACTTC. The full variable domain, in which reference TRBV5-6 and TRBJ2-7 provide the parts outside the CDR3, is DAGVTQSPTHLIKTRGQQVTLRCSPKSGHDTVSWYQQALGQGPQFIFQYYEEEERQRGNFPDRFSGHQFPNYSSELNVNALLLGDSALYLCASSPGRADSYEQYFGPGTRLTVT.

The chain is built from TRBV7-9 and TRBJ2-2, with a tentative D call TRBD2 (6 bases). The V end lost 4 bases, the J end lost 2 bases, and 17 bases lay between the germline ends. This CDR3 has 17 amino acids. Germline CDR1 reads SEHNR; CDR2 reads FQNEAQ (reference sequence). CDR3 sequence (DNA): TGTGCCAGCAGCTCTCCCCCGGGACTTACCAACACCGGGGAGCTGTTTTTT. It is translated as CASSSPPGLTNTGELFF.

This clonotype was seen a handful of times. The CDR3 DNA reads as TGTGCCAGCAGTTACGATTGGGGGGGCAATCAGCCCCAGCATTTT. This translates into CASSYDWGGNQPQHF. J is TRBJ1-5 and V is TRBV2; D is possibly TRBD1 (5 bases). The CDR3 runs 15 residues. The ends were cut back, 5 bases at V and 2 bases at J, with 13 bases in the middle. Germline V CDR1 and CDR2: SNHLY, FYNNEI.

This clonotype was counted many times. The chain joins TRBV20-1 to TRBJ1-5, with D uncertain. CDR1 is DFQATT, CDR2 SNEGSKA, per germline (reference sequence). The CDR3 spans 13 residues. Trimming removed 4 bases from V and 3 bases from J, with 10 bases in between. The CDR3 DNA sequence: TGCAGTGCTAAGAGAGGGCCCAATCAGCCCCAGCATTTT. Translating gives CSAKRGPNQPQHF.

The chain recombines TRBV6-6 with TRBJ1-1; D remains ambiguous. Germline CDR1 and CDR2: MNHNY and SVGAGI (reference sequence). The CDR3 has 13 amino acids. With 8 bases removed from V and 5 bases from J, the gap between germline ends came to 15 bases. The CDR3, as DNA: TGTGCCAGCGCGGCTGGGCTAGAGACTGAAGCTTTCTTT. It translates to CASAAGLETEAFF.

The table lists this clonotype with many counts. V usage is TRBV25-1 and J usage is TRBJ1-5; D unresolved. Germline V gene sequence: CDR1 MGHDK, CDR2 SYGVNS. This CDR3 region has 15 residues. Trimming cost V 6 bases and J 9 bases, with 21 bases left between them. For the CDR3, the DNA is TGTGCCAGCAGCCCCGCCGGAGGGTTGGATGGGCCCCAGCATTTT. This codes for CASSPAGGLDGPQHF.

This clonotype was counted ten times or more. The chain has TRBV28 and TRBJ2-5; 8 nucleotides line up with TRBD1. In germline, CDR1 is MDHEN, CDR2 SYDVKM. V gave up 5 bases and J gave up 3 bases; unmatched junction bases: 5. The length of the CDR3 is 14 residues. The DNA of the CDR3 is TGTGCCAGCAGTCGACAGGGGATAGAAGAGACCCAGTACTTC. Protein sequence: CASSRQGIEETQYF. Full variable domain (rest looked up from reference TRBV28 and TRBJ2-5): DVKVTQSSRYLVKRTGEKVFLECVQDMDHENMFWYRQDPGLGLRLIYFSYDVKMKEKGDIPEGYSVSREKKERFSLILESASTNQTSMYLCASSRQGIEETQYFGPGTRLLVL.

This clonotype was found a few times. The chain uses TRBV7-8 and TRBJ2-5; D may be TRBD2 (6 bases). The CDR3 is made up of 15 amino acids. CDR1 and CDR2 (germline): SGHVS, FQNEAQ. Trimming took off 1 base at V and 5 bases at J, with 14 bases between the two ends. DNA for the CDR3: TGTGCCAGCAGCTTAGTCGGCGGGGTTCGCGAGACCCAGTACTTC. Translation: CASSLVGGVRETQYF.

CDR3 bases: TGTGCCAGCAGTGTACTCGCGGGGGATCCCCAAGAGACCCAGTACTTC. Its translation is CASSVLAGDPQETQYF. The rearrangement joins TRBV2 to TRBJ2-5, with 7 bases that match TRBD2. The CDR3 totals 16 residues. The germline gives CDR1 SNHLY, CDR2 FYNNEI. With 4 bases clipped from V and 1 base from J, the junction kept 9 bases outside the gene matches.

CDR3 sequence (DNA): TGTGCCAGCAGCCCTCAAGGGGGGGCCGCCACTGAAGCTTTCTTT. This sequence encodes CASSPQGGAATEAFF. The gene calls are TRBV9 and TRBJ1-1, with D possibly TRBD1 on 6 matching bases. The CDR3 loop spans 15 amino acids. With 4 bases removed from V and 4 bases from J, the gap between germline ends came to 17 bases. The germline V gene has CDR1 SGDLS and CDR2 YYNGEE.